This T cell receptor beta chain was found in a study of PD-1 blockade in classical Hodgkin lymphoma. Findings of the study overall: Newly diagnosed patients had baseline TCR diversity that was reportedly lower than that of healthy donors. It was among complete responders that baseline diversity resembled that of newly diagnosed patients.

V trimming: 5 bases; J trimming: 6 bases; junction bases outside the gene matches: 20. The CDR3 has 19 amino acids. Germline V lookup: CDR1 LGHNA, CDR2 YNFKEQ. Comment on this clone: What it recognizes is unknown.

Time point reported: cycle 4 day 1 (C4D1), after less than 7 weeks of nivolumab. Autologous stem cell transplantation was followed by relapse in every patient, and brentuximab vedotin exposure varied. Produced via immunoSEQ multiplex PCR; TCRdb's table is partial and in-frame only. The profile shows roughly 86,000 clones, 83% of them singletons. The V and J genes are TRBV4-2 and TRBJ2-2; 8 nucleotides agree with TRBD2. The sequences come from peripheral blood mononuclear cells (PBMCs), collected before the fourth cycle of nivolumab. The receptor was derived from a human donor with classical Hodgkin lymphoma. CDR3 protein: CASSLGGWREADVAGELFF. CDR3 DNA: TGTGCCAGCAGCTTAGGGGGATGGCGGGAGGCGGATGTGGCCGGGGAGCTGTTTTTT.